One sample yielded the 24 T cell receptor beta chains listed below, sequenced in a study of blood T cells in healthy people across ages. Using a J-beta primer mix together with a sample-barcoded 5' primer, a second PCR was run for roughly 7 to 12 cycles. MiXCR, applied by TCRdb to the 5' RACE reads, yields one record per CDR3 protein. The data contain hundreds of thousands of distinct CDR3 sequences, roughly 24% of them seen just once; the ten biggest clones take up about 3%. This sample also belongs to another study, concerning T cells of mothers and their children.

The material sequenced was blood. The receptors here all came from a boy between 10 and 17 years old in good health.

On this clonotype: The junction shows a germline mismatch at one end, possibly a read error. The CDR3 nucleotides are TGTGTCAGCAGCCAAGGGGACAGGGGGAACACTGAAGCTTTCTTT. Translating gives CVSSQGDRGNTEAFF. V usage is TRBV3-1 and J usage is TRBJ1-1; the match to TRBD1 covers 10 bases. Germline V gene lookup returns CDR1 LGHDT and CDR2 YNNKEL (reference sequence). The CDR3 length is 15 residues. Together with reference TRBV3-1 and TRBJ1-1, the CDR3 gives the full variable domain: DTAVSQTPKYLVTQMGNDKSIKCEQNLGHDTMYWYKQDSKKFLKIMFSYNNKELIINETVPNRFSPKSPDKAHLNLHINSLELGDSAVYFCVSSQGDRGNTEAFFGQGTRLTVV.

This clonotype was seen a handful of times. The rearrangement uses TRBV3-1 and TRBJ1-4, with TRBD1 matching over 9 bases. The J segment lost 8 bases and the V segment lost 0 bases, leaving 4 bases of the junction unmatched. The CDR3 runs to 15 residues. CDR1 is LGHDT and CDR2 is YNNKEL in the germline V gene (reference sequence). CDR3 DNA sequence: TGTGCCAGCAGCCAAGATACGACAGGGGGGGAAAAACTGTTTTTT. Encoded protein: CASSQDTTGGEKLFF.

Worth noting for this clonotype: Relative to the germline gene, one junction end is altered; a read error may explain this. The chain combines TRBV6-6 with TRBJ1-4; D is ambiguous. CDR1 MNHNY and CDR2 SVGAGI come from the germline V gene (reference sequence). The CDR3 is 10 amino acids. This chain's CDR3 is CASSSEKPFF. The CDR3 bases are TGTGCCAGCAGTTCCGAAAAACCGTTTTTT.

This clonotype has more than one count but fewer than ten. This chain joins TRBV7-3 and TRBJ2-3; the match to TRBD1 covers 10 bases. V shed 4 bases and J 2 bases; nucleotides not matched to a gene: 12. The germline gives CDR1 SGHTA, CDR2 FQGTGA. The CDR3 covers 18 residues. The CDR3, as DNA: TGTGCCAGCAGCTCCCCCGGATATGGGACAGGGGCCACAGATACGCAGTATTTT. This codes for CASSSPGYGTGATDTQYF.

The chain is built from TRBV6-5 and TRBJ2-7; possibly TRBD1 for D (8 bases). Germline values: CDR1 MNHEY, CDR2 SVGAGI. This CDR3 spans 14 amino acids. Trimming left V 5 bases short and J 6 bases short, with 17 bases between. For the CDR3, the DNA is TGTGCCAGCAGTCCCAGGACAGGGAGGGTCGAGCAGTACTTC. Translated, it gives CASSPRTGRVEQYF.

The chain joins TRBV7-6 to TRBJ2-1, with a weak D call TRBD2 (5 bases). Gene TRBJ2-5 matches the end of the DNA better, so the J call may be wrong. The CDR3 has 14 amino acids. The germline CDR1 and CDR2 sequences are SGHVS and FNYEAQ. The CDR3 DNA is TGTGCCAGCAGCTTTTCCCTACCGGGGGAGACCCAGTACTTC. Translated: CASSFSLPGETQYF.

The rearrangement links TRBV7-7 to TRBJ1-4; D gene unclear. Trimming shortened V by 5 bases and J by 8 bases, and 12 bases separated the two germline ends. The germline V gene encodes CDR1 SSHAT and CDR2 FNYEAQ (reference sequence). The CDR3 loop spans 13 amino acids. For the CDR3, the DNA is TGTGCCAGCAGCGGTTCAATGGGGGAAAAACTGTTTTTT. Protein product: CASSGSMGEKLFF.

This chain uses TRBV3-1 with TRBJ2-5; D might be TRBD1 (6 bases). The J call is uncertain, as TRBJ2-7 better fits the DNA end. The germline gives CDR1 LGHDT, CDR2 YNNKEL (reference sequence). The CDR3 loop spans 14 amino acids. The CDR3 here is CANRNTGSAYEQYF. The CDR3 DNA follows: TGTGCCAACAGGAATACAGGGTCAGCCTACGAGCAGTACTTC.

The sample holds a few counts of this clonotype. V usage is TRBV30 and J usage is TRBJ2-4; TRBD2 might be the D (6 bases). V dropped 2 bases and J dropped 9 bases, with 17 bases sitting between them. CDR3 length equals 14 residues. Germline loops: CDR1 GTSNPN, CDR2 SVGIG (reference sequence). The CDR3 loop reads CAWSRRADHGIQYF. The DNA of the CDR3 is TGTGCCTGGAGTAGGAGGGCCGACCATGGCATTCAGTACTTC.

This rearrangement joins TRBV2 to TRBJ2-5, with D perhaps being TRBD1 or TRBD2 (5 bases each). V dropped 7 bases and J dropped 2 bases, with 14 bases sitting between them. The CDR3 extends over 14 amino acids. Per the germline V gene, CDR1 is SNHLY and CDR2 is FYNNEI. The CDR3 region has the DNA TGTGCCAGCATTGGGGCGGGTTCACAAGAGACCCAGTACTTC. The encoded protein is CASIGAGSQETQYF.

This clonotype came up a few times. Here the CDR3 omits its conserved ending phenylalanine or tryptophan, so a read error is the likely source. The chain carries TRBV6-5 and TRBJ1-1; TRBD1 might be the D (6 bases). V was shortened by 3 bases and J by 1 base, with 9 bases between the two germline ends. The CDR3 has 14 residues. CDR1 and CDR2 (germline): MNHEY, SVGAGI. The CDR3, as DNA: TGTGCCAGCAGTTATAGGGGGGCGAACACTGAAGCTTTCTCT. Encoded protein: CASSYRGANTEAFS.

This chain uses TRBV6-1 with TRBJ2-7; 9 bases line up with TRBD1. In germline, CDR1 is MNHNS, CDR2 SASEGT. V lost 5 bases to trimming and J lost 4 bases; unmatched junction nucleotides: 15. The length of the CDR3 is 17 residues. The CDR3 sequence is CASSNPSGTGYKYEQYF. CDR3 coding DNA: TGTGCCAGCAGTAATCCCTCCGGGACAGGGTATAAGTACGAGCAGTACTTC.

The V and J genes are TRBV20-1 and TRBJ1-1; D is perhaps TRBD1 (6 bases). V lost 2 bases to trimming and J lost 5 bases, with 15 bases between them. The length of the CDR3 is 14 residues. The germline V gene has CDR1 DFQATT and CDR2 SNEGSKA (reference sequence). The CDR3 nucleotides are TGCAGTGCTAGATCCCTTACAGGGCTGACTGAAGCTTTCTTT. It translates to CSARSLTGLTEAFF.

The chain links TRBV9 to TRBJ2-1; perhaps TRBD1 as D (6 bases). The J call may be in error: the DNA end matches TRBJ2-7 better. The CDR3 totals 14 residues. The V gene's germline CDR1 is SGDLS and CDR2 YYNGEE. The CDR3 bases are TGTGCCAGCAGCGTAGCCACAGGGTCCTACGAGCAGTACTTC. It encodes CASSVATGSYEQYF.

This chain connects TRBV7-9 to TRBJ1-1; 8 bases line up with TRBD1. The germline gives CDR1 SEHNR, CDR2 FQNEAQ (reference sequence). The CDR3 spans 16 residues. V shed 5 bases and J 0 bases; nucleotides not matched to a gene: 8. DNA of the CDR3: TGTGCCAGCAGCCCACGGACAGGGCTCATGAACACTGAAGCTTTCTTT. Amino acid sequence: CASSPRTGLMNTEAFF.

This sequence joins TRBV20-1 and TRBJ2-5; TRBD1 agrees at 8 bases. The DNA end favors TRBJ2-1, so the J call may be wrong. Per the germline V gene, CDR1 is DFQATT and CDR2 is SNEGSKA (reference sequence). The CDR3 spans 14 residues. In DNA form, the CDR3 reads TGCAGTGCTAGGGACAGGGTCAACTACAATGAGCAGTTCTTC. Its translation: CSARDRVNYNEQFF.

This rearrangement joins TRBV20-1 to TRBJ2-7; perhaps TRBD2 as D (6 bases). V was trimmed by 4 bases and J by 0 bases, leaving 13 bases between them. This CDR3 has 14 residues. Per the germline V gene, CDR1 is DFQATT and CDR2 is SNEGSKA (reference sequence). CDR3: CSATRDSSSYEQYF. The DNA of the CDR3 is TGCAGTGCTACCCGGGACTCGAGCTCCTACGAGCAGTACTTC.

This chain connects TRBV20-1 to TRBJ1-5; D gene ambiguous. Germline V lookup: CDR1 DFQATT, CDR2 SNEGSKA (reference sequence). V lost 4 bases and J lost 0, with 7 bases in between. The length of the CDR3 is 13 residues. The CDR3 here is CSANLDSNQPQHF. DNA of the CDR3: TGCAGTGCTAACCTGGATAGCAATCAGCCCCAGCATTTT.

This clonotype was counted many times. This chain uses TRBV4-1 with TRBJ2-5, with TRBD2 matching 11 bases. This CDR3 comprises 19 residues. V dropped 0 bases and J dropped 4; count of bases not matched to a gene: 13. In germline, CDR1 is MGHRA, CDR2 YSYEKL. The CDR3: CASSQEPLAGGTPRETQYF. The CDR3 nucleotides read TGCGCCAGCAGCCAAGAGCCCCTAGCGGGGGGCACCCCGAGAGAGACCCAGTACTTC.

V and J are TRBV5-1 and TRBJ2-3; the match to TRBD2 covers 7 bases. From germline, CDR1 is SGHRS and CDR2 YFSETQ. V lost 4 bases and J lost 2; bases outside the gene matches: 10. CDR3 length: 16 amino acids. Here the CDR3 DNA reads TGCGCCAGCAGCACCGCGACGGGGGGAAACACAGATACGCAGTATTTT. Protein sequence: CASSTATGGNTDTQYF. Supplemented by reference TRBV5-1 and TRBJ2-3, the full variable domain reads KAGVTQTPRYLIKTRGQQVTLSCSPISGHRSVSWYQQTPGQGLQFLFEYFSETQRNKGNFPGRFSGRQFSNSRSEMNVSTLELGDSALYLCASSTATGGNTDTQYFGPGTRLTVL.

The chain uses TRBV3-1 and TRBJ2-2; D unresolved. CDR3 length: 13 amino acids. Germline assignment: CDR1 LGHDT and CDR2 YNNKEL (reference sequence). The V and J ends lost 2 bases and 7 bases respectively, with 8 bases between them. This CDR3 is CASSQRMRGELFF. The CDR3 nucleotides are TGTGCCAGCAGCCAACGGATGCGCGGGGAGCTGTTTTTT.

V is TRBV7-2 and J is TRBJ2-5; TRBD1 aligns across 7 bases. The J call may be faulty, since TRBJ2-7 better matches the DNA end. Per germline, CDR1 SGHTA and CDR2 FQGNSA. The CDR3 consists of 14 residues. The CDR3 bases are TGTGCCAGCAGCTCCGGACAGGTCTGGTACGAGCAGTACTTC. Amino acids: CASSSGQVWYEQYF.

This clonotype was seen a few times. The chain uses TRBV10-3 and TRBJ2-7; 8 nucleotides line up with TRBD2. Germline-derived CDR1 and CDR2 are ENHRY and SYGVKD. The CDR3 length is 14 residues. V shed 8 bases and J 0 bases; nucleotides not matched to a gene: 6. CDR3 amino acids: CAIGAAGASYEQYF. The DNA of the CDR3 is TGTGCCATCGGGGCAGCGGGGGCCTCCTACGAGCAGTACTTC.

This chain joins TRBV5-6 and TRBJ2-2; 7 positions agree with TRBD1. The ends lost 2 bases at V and 2 bases at J; junction bases unmatched: 9. Germline V gene data show CDR1 as SGHDT and CDR2 as YYEEEE. The CDR3 extends over 17 amino acids. The CDR3 region is CASSFSGQARNTGELFF. CDR3 nucleotide sequence: TGTGCCAGCAGCTTTTCCGGACAGGCCCGTAACACCGGGGAGCTGTTTTTT. Using reference TRBV5-6 and TRBJ2-2 for the parts outside the CDR3, the full variable domain is DAGVTQSPTHLIKTRGQQVTLRCSPKSGHDTVSWYQQALGQGPQFIFQYYEEEERQRGNFPDRFSGHQFPNYSSELNVNALLLGDSALYLCASSFSGQARNTGELFFGEGSRLTVL.